The entry that follows covers one T cell receptor beta chain sequence. The protocol was immunoSEQ multiplex PCR, while the TCRdb copy is restricted to in-frame clones and leaves out a portion. In the table there are about 330,000 clones, more than 70% of which are singletons. The data originate from a study of blood T cell repertoires in COVID-19. What was sequenced was PBMCs or T cells enriched from blood (not recorded which). The origin of this receptor is a woman in her 30s who had recovered from COVID-19.

Written as DNA, the CDR3 is TGTGCCAGCAGCTTAGCGGCGGGGGGAGGGTACAATGAGCAGTTCTTC. Its protein is CASSLAAGGGYNEQFF. The V call is TRBV11-2, the J call TRBJ2-1; 8 nucleotides line up with TRBD2. The CDR3 consists of 16 residues. Germline V lookup: CDR1 SGHAT, CDR2 FQNNGV. The J segment lost 4 bases and the V segment lost 1 base, leaving 6 bases of the junction unmatched.